These 10 T cell receptor beta chains share one sample of origin, sequenced in a study of control samples from healthy donors and cancer patients (dated by TCRdb to 2020 to 2022). The method was the immunoSEQ multiplex PCR assay. Entries here come from immuneACCESS through TCRdb and include only in-frame sequences with V and J called. Some clones fail to appear in such tables; in the studies checked, an unresolved V gene covers under half of the shortfall, and the cause of the remainder is unknown. This sample gives about 190,000 clones in total; about nine tenths of them show up just once. Clones ranked in the top ten supply approximately 1.8% of the sample. Material: blood. The receptors were gathered from a man aged 25-45 years in good health.

This clone appeared a single time. This chain connects TRBV2 to TRBJ1-4; D might be TRBD1 (5 bases). The V end lost 6 bases, the J end lost 3 bases, and 14 bases lay between the germline ends. This CDR3 contains 15 residues. Germline CDR1 and CDR2: SNHLY and FYNNEI. CDR3 bases: TGTGCCAGCAGCCTAGACAGAGCCTCTAATGAAAAACTGTTTTTT. Its translation: CASSLDRASNEKLFF.

This clone was seen just once. The chain has TRBV5-6 and TRBJ2-7; D gene uncertain. Germline assignment: CDR1 SGHDT and CDR2 YYEEEE. CDR3 size: 15 residues. The V end was cut by 6 bases, the J end by 2 bases, with 18 bases between. CDR3 nucleotide sequence: TGTGCCAGCACCAACCTTCGAAGGGATCCCTACGAGCAGTACTTC. Its protein is CASTNLRRDPYEQYF.

This chain links TRBV7-9 with TRBJ2-1, with 8 nucleotides matching TRBD2. The V segment lost 0 bases and the J segment 9 bases; nucleotides outside the gene matches: 10. CDR1 and CDR2 (germline): SEHNR, FQNEAQ (reference sequence). The CDR3 is made up of 16 amino acids. The chain's CDR3 is CASSLAGGAGLGEQFF. The CDR3 DNA reads as TGTGCCAGCAGCTTAGCCGGGGGGGCCGGACTGGGTGAGCAGTTCTTC.

V usage is TRBV6-5 and J usage is TRBJ1-1; D is perhaps TRBD1 (5 bases). Trimming left V 6 bases short and J 1 base short, with 12 bases between. There are 14 residues in the CDR3. Germline loops: CDR1 MNHEY, CDR2 SVGAGI. The CDR3 DNA follows: TGTGCCAGCAGCGAGAACGGACAGAACACTGAAGCTTTCTTT. It codes for CASSENGQNTEAFF.

V and J are TRBV6-1 and TRBJ1-1, with unresolved D. Germline V gene data show CDR1 as MNHNS and CDR2 as SASEGT. The CDR3 covers 14 residues. V was shortened by 2 bases and J by 1 base, with 8 bases between the two germline ends. The CDR3 DNA reads TGTGCCAGCAGTGAACGGGGTTCGAACACTGAAGCTTTCTTT. Residues: CASSERGSNTEAFF.

The chain recombines TRBV19 with TRBJ1-4; no clear D. This CDR3 is built from 16 residues. Trimming removed 3 bases from V and 0 bases from J, with 11 bases in between. Germline V gene data show CDR1 as LNHDA and CDR2 as SQIVND (reference sequence). The CDR3 loop is CASSMGQVATNEKLFF. In nucleotides, the CDR3 is TGTGCCAGTAGTATGGGCCAGGTTGCAACTAATGAAAAACTGTTTTTT.

The chain has TRBV7-3 and TRBJ2-2; TRBD2 might be the D (5 bases). CDR1 and CDR2 (germline): SGHTA, FQGTGA. The CDR3 runs to 14 residues. V lost 3 bases and J 3 bases, leaving 8 bases between the germline ends. The CDR3 region is CASSFTSDTGELFF. CDR3 sequence (DNA): TGTGCCAGCAGCTTTACTAGTGACACCGGGGAGCTGTTTTTT.

This chain links TRBV5-8 with TRBJ1-5, with 9 positions matching TRBD1. V gave up 0 bases and J gave up 3 bases; unmatched junction bases: 4. From germline, CDR1 is SGHTS and CDR2 YDEGEE. The CDR3 is made up of 16 amino acids. CDR3 sequence: CASSLEGQGFNQPQHF. The DNA for the CDR3 is TGTGCCAGCAGCTTGGAGGGACAGGGATTCAATCAGCCCCAGCATTTT.

This clone was counted a few times. This chain connects TRBV12-3 or TRBV12-4 to TRBJ2-1; 7 bases are a match to TRBD1. The CDR3 is 13 amino acids. V gave up 4 bases and J gave up 5 bases; unmatched junction bases: 2. CDR3 coding DNA: TGTGCCAGCAGTTCGGGACAGCACAATGAGCAGTTCTTC. Translating gives CASSSGQHNEQFF.

The count of this clone is one. The chain is built from TRBV14 and TRBJ1-2; D uncertain. Trimming pared 1 base from V and 4 bases from J, leaving 7 bases between. Germline CDR1 reads SGHDN; CDR2 reads FVKESK. CDR3 length equals 13 residues. The chain's CDR3 is CASSQVKVYGYTF. The CDR3 region has the DNA TGTGCCAGCAGCCAAGTTAAGGTCTATGGCTACACCTTC. Together with reference TRBV14 and TRBJ1-2, the CDR3 gives the full variable domain: EAGVTQFPSHSVIEKGQTVTLRCDPISGHDNLYWYRRVMGKEIKFLLHFVKESKQDESGMPNNRFLAERTGGTYSTLKVQPAELEDSGVYFCASSQVKVYGYTFGSGTRLTVV.